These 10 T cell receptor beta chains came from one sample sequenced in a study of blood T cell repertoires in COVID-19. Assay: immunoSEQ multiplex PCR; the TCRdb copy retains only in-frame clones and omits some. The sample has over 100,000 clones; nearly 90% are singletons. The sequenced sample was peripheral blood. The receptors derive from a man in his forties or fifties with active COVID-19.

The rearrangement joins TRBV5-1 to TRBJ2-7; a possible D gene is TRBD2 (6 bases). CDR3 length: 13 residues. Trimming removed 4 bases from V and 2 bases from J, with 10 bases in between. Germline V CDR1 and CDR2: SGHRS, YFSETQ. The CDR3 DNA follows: TGCGCCAGCAGCCCCGGGGGACCCTACGAGCAGTACTTC. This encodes CASSPGGPYEQYF.

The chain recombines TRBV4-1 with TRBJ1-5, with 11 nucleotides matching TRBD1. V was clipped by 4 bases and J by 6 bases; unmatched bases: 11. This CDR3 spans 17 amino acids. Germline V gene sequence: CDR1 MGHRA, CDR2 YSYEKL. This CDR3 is CASSLTSGTGGAQPQHF. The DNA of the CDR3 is TGCGCCAGCAGCCTGACCTCCGGGACAGGGGGTGCTCAGCCCCAGCATTTT.

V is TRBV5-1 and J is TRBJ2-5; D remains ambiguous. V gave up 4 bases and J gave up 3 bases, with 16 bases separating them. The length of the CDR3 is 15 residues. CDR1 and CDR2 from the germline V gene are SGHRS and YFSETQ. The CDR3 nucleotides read TGCGCCAGCAGCCTCTTGCGAACGCCTGAAGAGACCCAGTACTTC. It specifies CASSLLRTPEETQYF. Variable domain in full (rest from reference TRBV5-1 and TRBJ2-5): KAGVTQTPRYLIKTRGQQVTLSCSPISGHRSVSWYQQTPGQGLQFLFEYFSETQRNKGNFPGRFSGRQFSNSRSEMNVSTLELGDSALYLCASSLLRTPEETQYFGPGTRLLVL.

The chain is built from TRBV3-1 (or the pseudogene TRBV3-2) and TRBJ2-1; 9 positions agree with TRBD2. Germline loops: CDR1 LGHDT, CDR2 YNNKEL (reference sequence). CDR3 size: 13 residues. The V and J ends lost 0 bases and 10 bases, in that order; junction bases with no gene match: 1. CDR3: CASSQDLAGEQFF. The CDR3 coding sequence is TGTGCCAGCAGCCAAGATCTAGCGGGGGAGCAGTTCTTC.

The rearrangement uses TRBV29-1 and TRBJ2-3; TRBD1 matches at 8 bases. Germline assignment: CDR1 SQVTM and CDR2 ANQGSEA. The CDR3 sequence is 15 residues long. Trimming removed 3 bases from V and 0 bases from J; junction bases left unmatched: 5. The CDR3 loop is CSVDDRGLSTDTQYF. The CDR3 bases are TGCAGCGTTGACGACAGGGGCCTAAGCACAGATACGCAGTATTTT.

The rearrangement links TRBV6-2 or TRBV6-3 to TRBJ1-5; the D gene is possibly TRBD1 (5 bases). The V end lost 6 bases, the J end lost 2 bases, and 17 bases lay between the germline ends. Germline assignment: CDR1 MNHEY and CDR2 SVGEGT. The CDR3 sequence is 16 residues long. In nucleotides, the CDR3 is TGTGCCAGCAGCAGCGTCGGGAGGGGACGCAATCAGCCCCAGCATTTT. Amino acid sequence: CASSSVGRGRNQPQHF.

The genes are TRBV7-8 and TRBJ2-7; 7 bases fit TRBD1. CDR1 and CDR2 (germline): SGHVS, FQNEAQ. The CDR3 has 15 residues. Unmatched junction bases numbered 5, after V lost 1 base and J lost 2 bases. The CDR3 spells CASSLGQGPPYEQYF. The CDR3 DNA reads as TGTGCCAGCAGCTTAGGACAGGGTCCCCCCTACGAGCAGTACTTC.

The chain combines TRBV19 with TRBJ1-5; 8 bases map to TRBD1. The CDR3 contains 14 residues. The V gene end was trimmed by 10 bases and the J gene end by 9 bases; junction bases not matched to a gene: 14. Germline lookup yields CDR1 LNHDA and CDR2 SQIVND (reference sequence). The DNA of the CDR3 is TGTGCCACTAAGGACAGGGCCGCTTCATCGCCCCAGCATTTT. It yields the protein CATKDRAASSPQHF.

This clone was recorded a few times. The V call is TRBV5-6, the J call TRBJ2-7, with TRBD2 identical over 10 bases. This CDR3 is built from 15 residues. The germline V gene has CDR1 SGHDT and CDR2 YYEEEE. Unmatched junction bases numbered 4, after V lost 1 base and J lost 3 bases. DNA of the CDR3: TGTGCCAGCAGCTTGAGACTAGCGGGTATCTACGAGCAGTACTTC. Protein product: CASSLRLAGIYEQYF.

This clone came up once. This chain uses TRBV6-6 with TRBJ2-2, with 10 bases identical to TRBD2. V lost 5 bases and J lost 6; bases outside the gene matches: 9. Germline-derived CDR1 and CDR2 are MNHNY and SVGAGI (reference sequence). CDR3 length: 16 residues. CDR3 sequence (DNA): TGTGCCAGCAGTCCCAATACAGCGGGGGGGCCCGGGGAGCTGTTTTTT. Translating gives CASSPNTAGGPGELFF.